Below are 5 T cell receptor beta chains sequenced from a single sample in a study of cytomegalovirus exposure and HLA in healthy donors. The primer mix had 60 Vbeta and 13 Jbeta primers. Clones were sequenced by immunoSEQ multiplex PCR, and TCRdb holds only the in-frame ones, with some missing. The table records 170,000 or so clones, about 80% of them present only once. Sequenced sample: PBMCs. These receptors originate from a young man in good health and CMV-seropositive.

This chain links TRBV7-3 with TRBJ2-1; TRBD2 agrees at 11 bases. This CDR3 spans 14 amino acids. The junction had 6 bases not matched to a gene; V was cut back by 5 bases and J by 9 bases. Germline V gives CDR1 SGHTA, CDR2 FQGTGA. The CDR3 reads CASSPTGTSGEQFF. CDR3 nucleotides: TGTGCCAGCAGCCCGACAGGGACTAGCGGTGAGCAGTTCTTC.

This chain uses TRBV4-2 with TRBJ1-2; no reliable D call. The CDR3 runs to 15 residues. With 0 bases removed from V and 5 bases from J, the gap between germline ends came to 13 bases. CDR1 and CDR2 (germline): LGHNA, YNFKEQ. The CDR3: CASSQEAIEVYGYTF. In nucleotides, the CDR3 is TGTGCCAGCAGCCAAGAGGCAATCGAGGTATATGGCTACACCTTC.

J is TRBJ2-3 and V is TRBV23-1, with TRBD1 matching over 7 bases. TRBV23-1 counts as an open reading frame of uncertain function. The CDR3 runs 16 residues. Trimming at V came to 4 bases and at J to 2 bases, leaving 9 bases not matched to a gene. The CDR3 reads CASSPLWDSFTDTQYF. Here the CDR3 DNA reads TGCGCCAGCAGTCCCTTATGGGACAGCTTCACAGATACGCAGTATTTT.

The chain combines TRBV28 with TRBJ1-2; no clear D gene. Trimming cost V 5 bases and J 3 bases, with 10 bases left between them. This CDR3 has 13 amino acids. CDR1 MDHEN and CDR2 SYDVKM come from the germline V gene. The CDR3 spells CASSISGDYGYTF. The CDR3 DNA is TGTGCCAGCAGTATTTCAGGCGACTATGGCTACACCTTC.

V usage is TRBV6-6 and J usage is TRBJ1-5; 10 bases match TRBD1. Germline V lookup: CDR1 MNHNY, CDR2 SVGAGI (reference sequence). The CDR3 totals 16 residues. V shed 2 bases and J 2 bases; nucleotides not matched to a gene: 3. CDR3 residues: CASSYTGQGGNQPQHF. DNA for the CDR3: TGTGCCAGCAGTTACACAGGACAGGGGGGCAATCAGCCCCAGCATTTT.